This TCR beta chain is from a study of T cell clonotyping in hematopoietic cell transplantation. Study outcomes and limitations: Pathologically expanded recipient clonotypes increased progressively from day 30 to day 180 as diversity fell. Graft donor and pretransplant recipient Inverse Simpson Index values predicted broader posttransplant TCR diversity.

Between the trimmed V and J ends, which lost 5 bases and 7 bases, there was a span of 15 bases. This CDR3 comprises 15 residues. CDR1 and CDR2 (germline): LNHDA, SQIVND (reference sequence). Turning to this clone: Antigen: not known.

Sequencing used immunoSEQ multiplex PCR; TCRdb keeps in-frame clones, though not all of them. Counted here are under 20,000 clones, roughly 90% occurring once; the ten biggest clones make up around 3%. Sequenced sample: peripheral blood mononuclear cells. The origin of this receptor is a middle-aged man in good health. Some clones in this sample may be carry-over from other donors' samples. The rearrangement uses TRBV19 and TRBJ1-6; possibly TRBD1 for D (5 bases). CDR3 nucleotide sequence: TGTGCCAGTAGTCCTCGGGACGGAGAGAATTCACCCCTCCACTTT. Its translation: CASSPRDGENSPLHF.